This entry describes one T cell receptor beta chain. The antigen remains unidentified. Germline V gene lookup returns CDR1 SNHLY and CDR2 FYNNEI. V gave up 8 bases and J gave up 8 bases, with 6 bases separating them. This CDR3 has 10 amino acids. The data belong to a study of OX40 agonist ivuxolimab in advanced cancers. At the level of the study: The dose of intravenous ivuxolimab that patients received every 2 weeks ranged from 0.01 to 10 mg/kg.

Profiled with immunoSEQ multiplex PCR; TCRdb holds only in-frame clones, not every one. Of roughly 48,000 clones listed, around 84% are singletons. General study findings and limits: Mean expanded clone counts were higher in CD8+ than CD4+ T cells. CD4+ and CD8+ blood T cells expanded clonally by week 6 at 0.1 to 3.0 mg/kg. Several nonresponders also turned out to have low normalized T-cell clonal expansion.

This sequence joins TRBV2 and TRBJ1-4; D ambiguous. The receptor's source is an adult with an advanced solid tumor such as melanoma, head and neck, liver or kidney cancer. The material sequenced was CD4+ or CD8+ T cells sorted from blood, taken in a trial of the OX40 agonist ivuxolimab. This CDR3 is CASVQEKLFF. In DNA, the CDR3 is TGTGCCAGCGTACAAGAAAAACTGTTTTTT.